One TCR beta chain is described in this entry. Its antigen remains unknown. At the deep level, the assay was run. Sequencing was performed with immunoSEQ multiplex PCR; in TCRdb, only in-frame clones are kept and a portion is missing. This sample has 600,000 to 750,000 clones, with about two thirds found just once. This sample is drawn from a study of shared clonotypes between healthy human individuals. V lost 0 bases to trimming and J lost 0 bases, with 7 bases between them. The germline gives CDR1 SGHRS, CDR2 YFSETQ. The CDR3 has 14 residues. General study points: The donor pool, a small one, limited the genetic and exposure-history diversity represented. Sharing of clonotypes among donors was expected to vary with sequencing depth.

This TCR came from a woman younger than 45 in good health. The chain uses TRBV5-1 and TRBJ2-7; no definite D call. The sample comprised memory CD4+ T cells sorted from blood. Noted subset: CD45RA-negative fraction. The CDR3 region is CASSLGVPSYEQYF. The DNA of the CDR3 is TGCGCCAGCAGCTTGGGGGTTCCCTCCTACGAGCAGTACTTC.